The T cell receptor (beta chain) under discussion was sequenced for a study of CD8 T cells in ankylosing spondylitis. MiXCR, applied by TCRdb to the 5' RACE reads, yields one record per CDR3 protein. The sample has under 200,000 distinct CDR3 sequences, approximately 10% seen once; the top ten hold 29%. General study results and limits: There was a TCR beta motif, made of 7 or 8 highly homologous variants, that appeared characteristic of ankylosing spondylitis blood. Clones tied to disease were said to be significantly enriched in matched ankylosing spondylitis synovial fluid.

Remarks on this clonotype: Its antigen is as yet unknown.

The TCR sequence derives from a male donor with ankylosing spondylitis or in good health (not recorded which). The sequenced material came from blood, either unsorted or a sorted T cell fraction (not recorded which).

The CDR3 nucleotides read TGCGCCAGCAGCGCTGGGTCCTTTCCTGTGAACACTGAAGCTTTCTTT. This codes for CASSAGSFPVNTEAFF. V and J are TRBV5-1 and TRBJ1-1; D is undetermined. Trimming pared 4 bases from V and 0 bases from J, leaving 16 bases between. The CDR3 sequence is 16 residues long. Germline V CDR1 and CDR2: SGHRS, YFSETQ.